This T cell receptor (beta chain) was identified during a study of T cells after yellow fever vaccination. The CDR3 has 17 residues. The trim removed 6 bases at V and 7 bases at J, leaving 14 bases unmatched. TCRdb used MiXCR to reprocess the 5' RACE reads, holding one entry per CDR3 protein. The sample records about 400,000 distinct CDR3 sequences, 6.2% being singletons. This clonotype was recorded a few times. V is TRBV12-3 or TRBV12-4 and J is TRBJ2-2; 10 bases map to TRBD2. The sequence came from a man aged 25 to 40 who received the YFV17D yellow fever vaccine. The input for sequencing was PBMCs, taken 5 days after the yellow fever booster vaccination. CDR3 protein: CASSNQKREGLVGELFF. In DNA form, the CDR3 reads TGTGCCAGCAGCAACCAAAAGCGGGAGGGCCTGGTCGGGGAGCTGTTTTTT.